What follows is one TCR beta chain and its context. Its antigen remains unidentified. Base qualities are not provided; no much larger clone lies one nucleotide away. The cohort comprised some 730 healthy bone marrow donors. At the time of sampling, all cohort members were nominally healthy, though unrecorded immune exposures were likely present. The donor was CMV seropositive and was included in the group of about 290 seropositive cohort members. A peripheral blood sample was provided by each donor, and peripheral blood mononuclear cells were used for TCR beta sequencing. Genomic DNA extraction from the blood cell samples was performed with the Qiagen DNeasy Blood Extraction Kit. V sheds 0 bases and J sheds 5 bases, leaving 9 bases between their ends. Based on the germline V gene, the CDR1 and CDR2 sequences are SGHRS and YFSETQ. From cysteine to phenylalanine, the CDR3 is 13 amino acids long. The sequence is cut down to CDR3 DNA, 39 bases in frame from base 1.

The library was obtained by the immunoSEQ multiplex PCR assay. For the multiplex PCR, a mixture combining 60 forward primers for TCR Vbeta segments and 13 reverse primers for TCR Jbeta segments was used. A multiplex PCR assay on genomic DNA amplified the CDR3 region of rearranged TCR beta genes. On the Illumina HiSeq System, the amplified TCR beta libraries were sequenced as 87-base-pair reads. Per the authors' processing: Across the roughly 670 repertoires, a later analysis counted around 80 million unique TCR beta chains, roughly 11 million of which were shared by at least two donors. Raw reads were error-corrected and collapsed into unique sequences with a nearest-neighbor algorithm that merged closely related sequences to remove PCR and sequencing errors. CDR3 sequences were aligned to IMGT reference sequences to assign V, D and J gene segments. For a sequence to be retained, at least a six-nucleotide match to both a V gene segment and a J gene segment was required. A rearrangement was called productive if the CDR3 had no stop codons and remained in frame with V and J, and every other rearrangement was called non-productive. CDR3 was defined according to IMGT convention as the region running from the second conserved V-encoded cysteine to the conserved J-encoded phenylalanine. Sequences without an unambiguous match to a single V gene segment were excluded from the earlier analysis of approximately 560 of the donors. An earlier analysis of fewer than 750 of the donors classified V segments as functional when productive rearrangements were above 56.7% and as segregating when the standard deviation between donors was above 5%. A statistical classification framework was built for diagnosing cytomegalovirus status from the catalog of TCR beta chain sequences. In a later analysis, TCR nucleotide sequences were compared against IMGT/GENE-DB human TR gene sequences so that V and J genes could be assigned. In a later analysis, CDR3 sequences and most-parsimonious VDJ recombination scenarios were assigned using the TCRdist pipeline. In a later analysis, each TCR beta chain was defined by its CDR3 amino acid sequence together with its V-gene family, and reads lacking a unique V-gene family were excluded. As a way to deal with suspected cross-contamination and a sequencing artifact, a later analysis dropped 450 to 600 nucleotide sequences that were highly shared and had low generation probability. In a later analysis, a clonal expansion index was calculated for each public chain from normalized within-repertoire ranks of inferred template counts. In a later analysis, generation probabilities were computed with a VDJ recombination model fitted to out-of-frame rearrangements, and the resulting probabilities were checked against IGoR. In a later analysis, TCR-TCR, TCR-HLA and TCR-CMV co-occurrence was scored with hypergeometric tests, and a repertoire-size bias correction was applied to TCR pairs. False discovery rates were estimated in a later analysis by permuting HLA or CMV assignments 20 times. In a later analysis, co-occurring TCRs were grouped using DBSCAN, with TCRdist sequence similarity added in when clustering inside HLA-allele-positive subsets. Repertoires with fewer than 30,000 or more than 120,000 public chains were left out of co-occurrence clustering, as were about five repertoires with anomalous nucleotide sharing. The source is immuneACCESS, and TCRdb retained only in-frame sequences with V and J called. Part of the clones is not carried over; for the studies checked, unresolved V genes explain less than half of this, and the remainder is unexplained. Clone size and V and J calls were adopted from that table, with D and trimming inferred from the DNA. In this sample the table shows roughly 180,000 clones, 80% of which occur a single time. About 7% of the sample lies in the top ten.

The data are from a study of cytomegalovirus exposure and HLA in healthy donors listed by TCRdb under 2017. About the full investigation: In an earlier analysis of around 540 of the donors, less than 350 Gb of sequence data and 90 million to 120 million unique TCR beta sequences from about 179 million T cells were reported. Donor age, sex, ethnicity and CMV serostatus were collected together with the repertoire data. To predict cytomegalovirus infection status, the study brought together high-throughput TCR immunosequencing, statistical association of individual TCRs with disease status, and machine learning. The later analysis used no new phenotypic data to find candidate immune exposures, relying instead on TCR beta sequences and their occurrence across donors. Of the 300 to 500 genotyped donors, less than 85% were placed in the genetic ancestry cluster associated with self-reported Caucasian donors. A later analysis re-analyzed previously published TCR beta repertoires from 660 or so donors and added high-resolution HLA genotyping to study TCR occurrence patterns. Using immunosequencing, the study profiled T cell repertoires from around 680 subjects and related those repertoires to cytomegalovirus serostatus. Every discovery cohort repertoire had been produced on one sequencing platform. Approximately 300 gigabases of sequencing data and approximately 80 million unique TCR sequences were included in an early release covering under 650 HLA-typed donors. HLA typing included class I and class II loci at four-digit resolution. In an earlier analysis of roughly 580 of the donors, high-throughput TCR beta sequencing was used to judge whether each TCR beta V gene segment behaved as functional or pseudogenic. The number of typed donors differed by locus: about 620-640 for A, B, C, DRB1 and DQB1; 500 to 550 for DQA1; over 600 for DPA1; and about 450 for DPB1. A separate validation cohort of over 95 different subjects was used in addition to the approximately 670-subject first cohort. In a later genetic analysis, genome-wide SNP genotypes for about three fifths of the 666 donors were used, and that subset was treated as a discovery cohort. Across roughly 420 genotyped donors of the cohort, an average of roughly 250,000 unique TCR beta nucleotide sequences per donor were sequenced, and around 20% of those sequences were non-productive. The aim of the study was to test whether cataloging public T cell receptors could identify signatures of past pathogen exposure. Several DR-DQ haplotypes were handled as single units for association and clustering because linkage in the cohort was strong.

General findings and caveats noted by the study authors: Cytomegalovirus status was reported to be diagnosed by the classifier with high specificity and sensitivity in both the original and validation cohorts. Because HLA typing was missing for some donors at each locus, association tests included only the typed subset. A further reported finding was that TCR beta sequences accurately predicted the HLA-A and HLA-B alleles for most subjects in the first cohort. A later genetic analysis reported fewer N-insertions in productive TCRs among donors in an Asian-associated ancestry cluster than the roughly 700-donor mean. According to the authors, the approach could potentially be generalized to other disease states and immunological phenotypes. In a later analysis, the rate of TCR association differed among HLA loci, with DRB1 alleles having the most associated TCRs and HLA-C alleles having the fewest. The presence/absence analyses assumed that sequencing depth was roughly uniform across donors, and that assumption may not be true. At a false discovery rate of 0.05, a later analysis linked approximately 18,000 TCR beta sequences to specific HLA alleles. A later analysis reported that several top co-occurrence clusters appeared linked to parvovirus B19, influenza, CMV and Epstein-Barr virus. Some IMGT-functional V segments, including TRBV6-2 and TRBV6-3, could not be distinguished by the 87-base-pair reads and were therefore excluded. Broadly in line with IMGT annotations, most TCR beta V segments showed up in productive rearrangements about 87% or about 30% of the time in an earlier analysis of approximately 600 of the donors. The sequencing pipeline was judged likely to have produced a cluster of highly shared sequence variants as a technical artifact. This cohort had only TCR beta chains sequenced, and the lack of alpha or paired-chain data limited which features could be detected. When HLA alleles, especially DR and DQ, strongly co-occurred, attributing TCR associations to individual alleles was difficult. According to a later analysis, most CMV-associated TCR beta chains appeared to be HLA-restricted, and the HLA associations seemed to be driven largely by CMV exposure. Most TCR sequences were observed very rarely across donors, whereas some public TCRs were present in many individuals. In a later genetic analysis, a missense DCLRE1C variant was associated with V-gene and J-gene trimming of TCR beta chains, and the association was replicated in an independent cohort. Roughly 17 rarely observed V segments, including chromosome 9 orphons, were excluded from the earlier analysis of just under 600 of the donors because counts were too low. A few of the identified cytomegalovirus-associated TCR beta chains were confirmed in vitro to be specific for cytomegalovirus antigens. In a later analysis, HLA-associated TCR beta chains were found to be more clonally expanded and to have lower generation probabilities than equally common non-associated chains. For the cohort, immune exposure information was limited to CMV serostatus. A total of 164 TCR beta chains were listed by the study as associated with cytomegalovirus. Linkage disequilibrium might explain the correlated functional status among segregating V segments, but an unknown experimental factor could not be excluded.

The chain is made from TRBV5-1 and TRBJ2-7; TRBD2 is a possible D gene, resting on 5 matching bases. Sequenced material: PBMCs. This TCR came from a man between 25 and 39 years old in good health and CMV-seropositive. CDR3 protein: CASSLAGFDEQYF. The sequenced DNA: TGCGCCAGCAGCTTGGCGGGGTTCGACGAGCAGTACTTC.